What follows are 5 T cell receptor beta chains derived from one specimen sequenced in a study of T cells in Graves' hyperthyroidism and ophthalmopathy. Regions amplified from RNA transcripts were the TCR beta CDR3 regions. First-round RT-PCR of the TCR CDR3 relied on the HTBI primer set. MiXCR, run by TCRdb on the multiplex PCR reads, gives a single entry per CDR3 protein. Among a few hundred thousand distinct CDR3 sequences listed, about 18% were seen once. Sample: blood. These receptors were collected from a man between 18 and 29 years old with Graves' ophthalmopathy.

This clonotype has only a few counts. The chain links TRBV24-1 to TRBJ2-1, with D perhaps given as TRBD1 or TRBD2 (5 bases each). This CDR3 contains 15 residues. V shed 6 bases and J shed 0 bases, with 11 bases lying between them. Germline V gene sequence: CDR1 KGHDR, CDR2 SFDVKD. CDR3 amino acids: CATSPRGTSYNEQFF. The DNA for the CDR3 is TGTGCCACCAGTCCCCGGGGCACCTCCTACAATGAGCAGTTCTTC.

The V gene is TRBV7-8, the J gene TRBJ1-5; 9 nucleotides align to TRBD1. Germline V lookup: CDR1 SGHVS, CDR2 FQNEAQ. The J segment lost 6 bases and the V segment lost 3 bases, leaving 6 bases of the junction unmatched. The CDR3 loop spans 15 amino acids. The DNA of the CDR3 is TGTGCCAGCAGCTTGTACTGGGACAGGGCTCAGCCCCAGCATTTT. Protein: CASSLYWDRAQPQHF.

V usage is TRBV18 and J usage is TRBJ1-6; 10 positions match TRBD1. Germline-derived CDR1 and CDR2 are KGHSH and LQKENI. Trimming removed 5 bases from V and 10 bases from J; junction bases left unmatched: 8. The CDR3 spans 15 residues. The CDR3, as DNA: TGTGCCAGCTCATCAGCCGGGACAGGGGAATCACCCCTCCACTTT. Translation: CASSSAGTGESPLHF.

This clonotype was recorded a few times. The genes are TRBV7-9 and TRBJ1-1; maybe TRBD1 (5 bases). CDR3 length: 18 amino acids. Germline values: CDR1 SEHNR, CDR2 FQNEAQ (reference sequence). Trimming cost V 1 base and J 5 bases, with 23 bases left between them. This CDR3 is CASSLVFDRQYQGTEAFF. In DNA form, the CDR3 reads TGTGCCAGCAGCTTAGTTTTCGATAGACAGTATCAAGGGACTGAAGCTTTCTTT.

This sequence joins TRBV5-1 and TRBJ2-7; D perhaps matches TRBD2 (7 bases). CDR3 length: 13 residues. The V gene lost 0 bases and the J gene lost 6 bases, with 10 bases spanning the gap. Germline V gene sequence: CDR1 SGHRS, CDR2 YFSETQ. In DNA form, the CDR3 reads TGCGCCAGCAGCTTGGGGGGGGGCTTCGAGCAGTACTTC. It yields the protein CASSLGGGFEQYF.